These 8 T cell receptor beta chains share one sample of origin, sequenced in a study of neoadjuvant nivolumab and ipilimumab in lung cancer. Sequenced by immunoSEQ multiplex PCR; TCRdb stores in-frame clones only, minus some. The table records about 25,000 clones, more than 75% of them present only once. Sequenced here: tumor tissue, sampled after neoadjuvant nivolumab, alone or with ipilimumab, at or shortly before surgery. The source of these receptors is an adult with non-small cell lung cancer.

The gene calls are TRBV6-5 and TRBJ2-7; perhaps D is TRBD1 or TRBD2 (5 bases each). The CDR3 runs to 14 residues. The V end lost 2 bases, the J end lost 6 bases, and 14 bases lay between the germline ends. Germline lookup yields CDR1 MNHEY and CDR2 SVGAGI. CDR3 DNA: TGTGCCAGCAGTTACAGGGGACCTATTACCGAGCAGTACTTC. Translation: CASSYRGPITEQYF.

The V call is TRBV5-1, the J call TRBJ2-1; 9 nucleotides agree with TRBD2. This CDR3 is built from 19 residues. Trimming at V came to 0 bases and at J to 0 bases, leaving 10 bases not matched to a gene. CDR1 and CDR2 from the germline V gene are SGHRS and YFSETQ. Here the CDR3 DNA reads TGCGCCAGCAGCTTGGGGTCTAGCGGGGATCTCGGCTCCTACAATGAGCAGTTCTTC. Residues: CASSLGSSGDLGSYNEQFF.

The chain employs TRBV28 and TRBJ2-3; 7 bases are a match to TRBD2. Germline V gene data show CDR1 as MDHEN and CDR2 as SYDVKM. The CDR3 consists of 14 residues. V shed 11 bases and J 2 bases; nucleotides not matched to a gene: 10. The chain's CDR3 is CASWGGSNTDTQYF. Here the CDR3 DNA reads TGTGCCTCATGGGGGGGGTCCAACACAGATACGCAGTATTTT.

The chain's CDR3 is CASSYSGGHYGYTF. Written as DNA, the CDR3 is TGTGCCAGCAGTTACTCCGGGGGCCACTATGGCTACACCTTC. The V call is TRBV6-5, the J call TRBJ1-2, with D possibly TRBD1 on 6 matching bases. This CDR3 is 14 amino acids long. V was pared by 0 bases and J by 3 bases, with 8 bases between. The germline V gene has CDR1 MNHEY and CDR2 SVGAGI.

The chain has TRBV11-2 and TRBJ1-2; a weak D match, TRBD1 (5 bases). Germline CDR1 is SGHAT and CDR2 is FQNNGV. CDR3 length: 15 residues. V lost 5 bases to trimming and J lost 3 bases, with 16 bases between them. The CDR3 reads CASSRRAGLDYGYTF. The CDR3 DNA sequence: TGTGCCAGCAGCCGCAGGGCAGGGCTAGACTATGGCTACACCTTC. The whole variable domain, remainder taken from reference TRBV11-2 and TRBJ1-2, is EAGVAQSPRYKIIEKRQSVAFWCNPISGHATLYWYQQILGQGPKLLIQFQNNGVVDDSQLPKDRFSAERLKGVDSTLKIQPAKLEDSAVYLCASSRRAGLDYGYTFGSGTRLTVV.

The chain couples TRBV27 to TRBJ2-5; D tentatively reads TRBD1 or TRBD2 (5 bases each). Germline CDR1 MNHEY, CDR2 SMNVEV (reference sequence). The CDR3 totals 17 residues. Trimming shortened V by 6 bases and J by 1 base, and 21 bases separated the two germline ends. DNA of the CDR3: TGTGCCAGCAGACCCCCCCCAGGGTGGGGGATCCAAGAGACCCAGTACTTC. Amino acid sequence: CASRPPPGWGIQETQYF.

The chain couples TRBV12-2 to TRBJ1-5; the tabulated D call, TRBD1, remains unverified against the DNA. TRBV12-2 is a listed pseudogene. The CDR3 length is 16 residues. As DNA, the CDR3 is TGTGCAAGTCGCGCCCGCCAGGGACAGGGGCATCAGCCCCAGCATTTT. Translating gives CASRARQGQGHQPQHF.

Only a few counts were recorded for this clone. This chain joins TRBV19 and TRBJ2-2, with 12 bases aligning to TRBD2. The length of the CDR3 is 15 residues. The junction had 2 bases not matched to a gene; V was cut back by 5 bases and J by 4 bases. In germline, CDR1 is LNHDA, CDR2 SQIVND (reference sequence). CDR3 DNA: TGTGCCAGTAGTGGACTAGCGGGGACCACCGGGGAGCTGTTTTTT. Its protein product is CASSGLAGTTGELFF. Using reference TRBV19 and TRBJ2-2 for the parts outside the CDR3, the full variable domain is DGGITQSPKYLFRKEGQNVTLSCEQNLNHDAMYWYRQDPGQGLRLIYYSQIVNDFQKGDIAEGYSVSREKKESFPLTVTSAQKNPTAFYLCASSGLAGTTGELFFGEGSRLTVL.